The T cell receptor beta chain under discussion was sequenced for a study of T-cell memory formation after mild COVID-19. Across the study: Most TCR clusters belonged to a single donor.

Whole-study findings and limits: Clones contracting over day 15 to 85 were CD4/CD8 balanced, with later expanders leaning CD4+. Contracting CD4+ clones were located mainly in CM and EM, and CD8+ clones in EMRA.

5'RACE primed from the constant segment yielded TCR alpha and TCR beta cDNA libraries bearing sample barcodes and UMIs. TCRdb fed the 5' RACE reads into MiXCR, producing one record per CDR3 protein. Of about 470,000 distinct CDR3 sequences listed, 15% to 20% are singletons. The V end was cut by 7 bases, the J end by 3 bases, with 18 bases between. The length of the CDR3 is 15 residues. The germline CDR1 and CDR2 sequences are LNHDA and SQIVND (reference sequence). A remark on this clonotype: Its antigen remains unidentified.

This chain uses TRBV19 with TRBJ1-1; D unresolved. The receptor's source is an adult woman who had mild COVID-19 (a few samples of this study predate the infection). Cell type and time point are not known. Sequenced sample: PBMCs or a T cell subset sorted from them (not recorded which). This chain's CDR3 is CASKGVLREYTEAFF. CDR3 DNA sequence: TGTGCCAGTAAGGGAGTGCTAAGGGAGTACACTGAAGCTTTCTTT.